A single TCR beta chain is shown here with its context. V gave up 3 bases and J gave up 5 bases; unmatched junction bases: 18. This CDR3 is built from 18 residues. CDR1 and CDR2 from the germline V gene are LNHDA and SQIVND (reference sequence). Per the original data handling: Nucleated cell number was recorded as an estimate derived from reference gene primer amplification. TCRdb's table, derived via immunoSEQ multiplex PCR, lists solely in-frame clones and lacks some. That table is the source of V, J and clone size, and D and trimming were worked out from the DNA. Of 100,000 to 150,000 clones detected, 70% to 90% appear once; the ten largest clones hold 3.5% to 4.5%. The data were taken from a study of blood T cell repertoires in COVID-19. Overall study: The samples span acute and convalescent COVID-19 from the United States, Italy and Spain.

The chain has TRBV19 and TRBJ2-7; 8 bases fit TRBD1. Sequenced sample: peripheral blood. The clonotype originates from a woman aged 50 to 60 with acute or convalescent COVID-19. DNA of the CDR3: TGTGCCAGTAGTATCCGATTAATCGGACAGGGAAACCTAGACGAGCAGTACTTC. Translation gives CASSIRLIGQGNLDEQYF.